The source of this TCR beta chain is a study of beta chain features in type 1 diabetes. Expressed TCRB transcripts were sequenced because the isolated RNA had all been reverse transcribed beforehand. Data came from immunoSEQ multiplex PCR; TCRdb stores just in-frame clones and leaves some out. The sample has 450,000 to 550,000 clones; approximately 28% are singletons. Germline-derived CDR1 and CDR2 are WNHNN and SYGVQD (reference sequence). The CDR3 totals 17 residues. V lost 3 bases to trimming and J lost 1 base, with 18 bases between them. The sequence derives from a man aged 18 to 35 in good health. Sequenced input: naive CD4+ T cells from blood. The J gene is TRBJ1-1, the V gene TRBV10-1; D is uncertain. The CDR3 reads CASSDPSSGSENTEAFF. DNA for the CDR3: TGCGCCAGCAGTGACCCGAGCTCGGGGTCGGAGAACACTGAAGCTTTCTTT.